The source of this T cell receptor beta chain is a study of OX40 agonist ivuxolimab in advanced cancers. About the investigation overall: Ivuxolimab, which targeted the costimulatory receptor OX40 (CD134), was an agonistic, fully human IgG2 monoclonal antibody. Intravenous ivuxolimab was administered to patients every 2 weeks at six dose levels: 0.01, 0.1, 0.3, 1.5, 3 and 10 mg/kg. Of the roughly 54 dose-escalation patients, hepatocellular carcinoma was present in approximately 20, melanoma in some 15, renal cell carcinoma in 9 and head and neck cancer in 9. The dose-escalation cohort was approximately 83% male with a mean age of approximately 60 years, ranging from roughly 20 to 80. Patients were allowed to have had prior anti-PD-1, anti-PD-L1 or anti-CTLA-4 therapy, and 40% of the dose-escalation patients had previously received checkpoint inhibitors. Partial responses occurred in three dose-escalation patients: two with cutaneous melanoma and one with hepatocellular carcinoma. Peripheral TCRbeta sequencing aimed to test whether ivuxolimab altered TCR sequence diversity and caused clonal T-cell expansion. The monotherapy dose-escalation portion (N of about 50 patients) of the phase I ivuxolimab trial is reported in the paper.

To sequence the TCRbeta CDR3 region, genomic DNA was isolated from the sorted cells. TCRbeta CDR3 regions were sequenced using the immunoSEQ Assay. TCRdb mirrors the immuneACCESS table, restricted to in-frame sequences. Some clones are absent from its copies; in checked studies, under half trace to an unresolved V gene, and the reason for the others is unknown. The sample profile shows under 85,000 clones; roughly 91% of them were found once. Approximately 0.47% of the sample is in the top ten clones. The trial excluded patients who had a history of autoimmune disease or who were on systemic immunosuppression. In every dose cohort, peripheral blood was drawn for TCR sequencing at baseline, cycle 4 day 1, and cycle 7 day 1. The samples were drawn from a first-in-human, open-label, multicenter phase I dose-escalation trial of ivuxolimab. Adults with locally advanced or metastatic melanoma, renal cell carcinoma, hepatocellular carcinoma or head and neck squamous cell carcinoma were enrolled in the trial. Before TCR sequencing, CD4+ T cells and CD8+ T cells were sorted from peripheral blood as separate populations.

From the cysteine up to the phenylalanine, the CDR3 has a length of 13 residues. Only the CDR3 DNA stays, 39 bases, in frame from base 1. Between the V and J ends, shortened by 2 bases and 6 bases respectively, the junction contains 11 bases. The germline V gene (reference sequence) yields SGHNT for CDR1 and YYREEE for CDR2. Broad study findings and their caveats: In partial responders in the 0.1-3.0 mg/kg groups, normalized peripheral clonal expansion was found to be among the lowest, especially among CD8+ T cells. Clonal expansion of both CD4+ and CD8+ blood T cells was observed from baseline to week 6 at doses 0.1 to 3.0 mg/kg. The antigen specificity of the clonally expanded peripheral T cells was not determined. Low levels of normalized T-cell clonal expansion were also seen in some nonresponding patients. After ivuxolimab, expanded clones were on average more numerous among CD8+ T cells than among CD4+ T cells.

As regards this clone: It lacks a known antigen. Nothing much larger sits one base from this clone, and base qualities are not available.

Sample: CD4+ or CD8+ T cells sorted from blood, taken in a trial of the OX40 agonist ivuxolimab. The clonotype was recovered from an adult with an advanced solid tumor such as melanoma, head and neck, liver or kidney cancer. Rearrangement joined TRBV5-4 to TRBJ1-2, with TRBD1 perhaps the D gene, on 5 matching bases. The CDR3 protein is CASSFGTADGYTF. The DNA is TGTGCCAGCAGCTTCGGGACCGCAGATGGCTACACCTTC.